These T cell receptor beta chains were read from a single sample in a study of blood T cell repertoires in COVID-19. Using immunoSEQ multiplex PCR, the repertoire was profiled, and TCRdb retains in-frame clones only, with some absent. The sample lists about 230,000 clones, 65% to 90% occurring once. The sample consisted of peripheral blood. These receptors all come from a woman aged 45-60 years with acute or convalescent COVID-19. Each CDR3 is given with its conserved first and last residue. The order of the fields is J gene, D gene, clone size, V gene, CDR3 protein, CDR3 DNA. D genes are given only for firm matches. The size of a clone is reported for some rows only, either as once, few or many, or as a class for expanded clones.

TRBJ2-5,NA,NA,TRBV19,CASSTSGRETQYF,TGTGCCAGTAGCACCTCAGGGAGGGAGACCCAGTACTTC
TRBJ1-2,NA,once,TRBV28,CASSKRGYTF,TGTGCCAGCAGTAAGAGGGGCTACACCTTC
TRBJ2-1,NA,NA,TRBV2,CASSDRGDLYNEQFF,TGTGCCAGCAGTGACAGGGGTGACCTTTACAATGAGCAGTTCTTC
TRBJ1-4,TRBD1,NA,TRBV4-2,CASSQDPPAGGQSLPTNEKLFF,TGTGCCAGCAGCCAAGATCCCCCCGCAGGGGGCCAATCCCTGCCTACTAATGAAAAACTGTTTTTT
TRBJ2-1,TRBD2,once,TRBV10-3,CASGLAGESWSYEQFF,TGTGCCAGCGGACTAGCGGGGGAATCATGGTCGTATGAGCAGTTCTTC
TRBJ2-7,TRBD2,few,TRBV6-1,CASSGSGGDAKDYEQYF,TGTGCCAGCAGTGGTAGCGGGGGGGACGCCAAGGATTACGAGCAGTACTTC
TRBJ2-1,TRBD2,NA,TRBV9,CASSVEGSGNDEQFF,TGTGCCAGCAGCGTAGAGGGTAGCGGGAACGATGAGCAGTTCTTC
TRBJ1-2,TRBD1,NA,TRBV30,CAWGDRAAGYTF,TGTGCCTGGGGGGACAGGGCGGCCGGCTACACCTTC
TRBJ2-4,TRBD1,NA,TRBV2,CASSLTGVGKNIQYF,TGTGCCAGCAGTCTTACAGGGGTTGGCAAAAACATTCAGTACTTC
TRBJ1-2,NA,NA,TRBV28,CASTLTGYGYTF,TGTGCCAGCACCCTTACGGGCTATGGCTACACCTTC
TRBJ2-2,TRBD1,NA,TRBV7-3,CASRAGGRDTGELFF,TGTGCCAGCAGGGCAGGGGGCAGGGACACCGGGGAGCTGTTTTTT
TRBJ2-7,NA,NA,TRBV10-2,CASGGSGAHEQYF,TGCGCCAGCGGAGGGAGTGGAGCCCACGAGCAGTACTTC
TRBJ1-5,NA,few,TRBV28,CASRSPERGGQPQHF,TGTGCCAGCAGATCCCCCGAGAGGGGAGGTCAGCCCCAGCATTTT
TRBJ2-1,TRBD1,NA,TRBV9,CASSEQGAYNEQFF,TGTGCCAGCAGCGAACAGGGGGCGTACAATGAGCAGTTCTTC
TRBJ2-5,TRBD1,NA,TRBV7-2,CASSLSGTGVAETQYF,TGTGCCAGCAGCCTCTCCGGGACAGGAGTCGCGGAGACCCAGTACTTC
TRBJ2-7,TRBD1,NA,TRBV15,CATSNPPGQGVGEQYF,TGTGCCACCAGCAATCCCCCAGGACAGGGGGTGGGCGAGCAGTACTTC
TRBJ1-1,NA,NA,TRBV7-8,CASSLTGLTEAFF,TGTGCCAGCAGCCTAACAGGTTTGACTGAAGCTTTCTTT
TRBJ1-2,NA,NA,TRBV2,CASSVVTGPNGYTF,TGTGCCAGCAGTGTTGTAACAGGACCTAATGGCTACACCTTC
TRBJ2-4,TRBD1,NA,TRBV28,CASSSGGGDIQYF,TGTGCCAGCAGTTCAGGGGGTGGAGACATTCAGTACTTC
TRBJ1-1,TRBD1,NA,TRBV7-9,CASSYPRQGARGLAFF,TGTGCCAGCAGCTATCCTCGACAGGGGGCGCGAGGTCTAGCTTTCTTT
TRBJ2-4,NA,NA,TRBV7-2,CASSLPERRGKGWNIQYF,TGTGCCAGCAGTCTTCCCGAGAGACGCGGGAAGGGCTGGAACATTCAGTACTTC
TRBJ1-2,NA,NA,TRBV6-5,CASSPDTVYGYTF,TGTGCCAGCAGCCCGGACACGGTCTATGGCTACACCTTC
TRBJ2-5,NA,NA,TRBV3-1/TRBV3-2,CASSQYGGGPQETQYF,TGTGCCAGCAGCCAATACGGCGGAGGACCTCAAGAGACCCAGTACTTC
TRBJ2-1,TRBD2,NA,TRBV19,CASRRAGEGNEQFF,TGTGCCAGTAGGCGGGCGGGAGAGGGCAATGAGCAGTTCTTC
TRBJ2-3,TRBD2,NA,TRBV2,CASKGLAGSTDTQYF,TGTGCCAGCAAGGGACTAGCGGGGAGCACAGATACGCAGTATTTT
TRBJ2-1,TRBD2,NA,TRBV6-2/TRBV6-3,CASSQLAGGPDEQFF,TGTGCCAGCAGCCAACTAGCGGGGGGGCCCGATGAGCAGTTCTTC
TRBJ2-1,NA,NA,TRBV23-1,CASSQTGRGVYNEQFF,TGCGCCAGCAGCCAAACCGGGCGGGGTGTCTACAATGAGCAGTTCTTC
TRBJ2-7,TRBD2,NA,TRBV5-1,CASSLERLAGVYEQYF,TGCGCCAGCAGCTTGGAAAGACTAGCGGGAGTATACGAGCAGTACTTC
TRBJ1-4,NA,NA,TRBV6-5,CASSYSQGNEKLFF,TGTGCCAGCAGTTACTCTCAGGGAAATGAAAAACTGTTTTTT
TRBJ1-5,NA,NA,TRBV6-2/TRBV6-3,CASSGGTDLGAQHF,TGTGCCAGCAGTGGCGGGACGGACCTCGGGGCCCAGCATTTT
TRBJ1-6,NA,NA,TRBV12-3/TRBV12-4,CASRGSGDSPLHF,TGTGCCAGCAGGGGCTCAGGGGACTCACCCCTCCACTTT